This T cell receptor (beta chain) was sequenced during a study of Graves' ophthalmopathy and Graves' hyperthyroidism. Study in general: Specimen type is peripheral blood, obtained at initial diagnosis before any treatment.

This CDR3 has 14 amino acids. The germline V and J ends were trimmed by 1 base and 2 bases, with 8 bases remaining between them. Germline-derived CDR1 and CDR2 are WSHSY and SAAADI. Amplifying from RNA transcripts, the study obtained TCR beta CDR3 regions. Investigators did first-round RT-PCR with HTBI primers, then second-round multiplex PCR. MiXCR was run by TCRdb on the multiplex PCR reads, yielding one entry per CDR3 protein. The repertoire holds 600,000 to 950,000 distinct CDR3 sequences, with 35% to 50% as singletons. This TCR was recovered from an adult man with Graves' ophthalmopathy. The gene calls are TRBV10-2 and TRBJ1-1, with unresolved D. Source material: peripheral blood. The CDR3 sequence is CASSEFGGNTEAFF. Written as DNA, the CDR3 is TGCGCCAGCAGTGAGTTCGGTGGAAACACTGAAGCTTTCTTT.